Shown below are 29 T cell receptor beta chains from a single sample sequenced in a study of T cells in localized non-small cell lung cancer. TCRdb's table, derived via immunoSEQ multiplex PCR, lists solely in-frame clones and lacks some. The top ten clones hold around 10% of a sample with over 2,500 clones, over 20% of them seen once. Sequenced here: normal lung tissue next to the tumor, sampled before any cancer treatment. The receptors here all came from a woman aged 40-69 years with stage I lung adenocarcinoma.

The rearrangement uses TRBV12-5 and TRBJ1-1; a possible D gene is TRBD1 (6 bases). V lost 3 bases and J 0 bases, leaving 11 bases between the germline ends. This CDR3 is built from 15 residues. CDR1 is LGHNT and CDR2 is FRNRAP in the germline V gene. For the CDR3, the DNA is TGTGCTAGTGGTTTACACAGGGATCTGAACACTGAAGCTTTCTTT. Translated: CASGLHRDLNTEAFF.

This clone is medium-sized. This chain connects TRBV11-3 to TRBJ2-1; 10 bases line up with TRBD2. Germline trimming cut 5 bases from V and 10 bases from J; bases unmatched to any gene: 11. There are 15 residues in the CDR3. Per germline, CDR1 SGHNT and CDR2 YENEEA. The CDR3 loop reads CASSLEIAGGSEQFF. The CDR3 DNA reads TGTGCCAGCAGCCTGGAGATAGCGGGAGGCTCGGAGCAGTTCTTC.

In this sample, this clone turned up a few times. CDR3 DNA sequence: TGTGCCAGCAGCTTAGGGGCGGGCGGGGTTAGTGGCACAGATACGCAGTATTTT. Translating gives CASSLGAGGVSGTDTQYF. V is TRBV11-3 and J is TRBJ2-3; TRBD2 might be the D (6 bases). Deletions cut 1 base from V and 1 base from J, with 18 bases between. From germline, CDR1 is SGHNT and CDR2 YENEEA. The CDR3 has 18 amino acids.

The table lists this clone with a count of one. J is TRBJ2-5 and V is TRBV19, with 8 bases identical to TRBD2. J gave up 3 bases and V 3 bases, and 0 bases lay outside the gene matches. The CDR3 extends over 13 amino acids. Germline CDR1 is LNHDA and CDR2 is SQIVND (reference sequence). Here the CDR3 DNA reads TGTGCCAGTAGTATCGGGGGGGAAGAGACCCAGTACTTC. Protein sequence: CASSIGGEETQYF.

The chain is built from TRBV9 and TRBJ2-7, with D perhaps given as TRBD1 or TRBD2 (5 bases each). Trimming shortened V by 3 bases and J by 5 bases, and 21 bases separated the two germline ends. From germline, CDR1 is SGDLS and CDR2 YYNGEE. This CDR3 comprises 16 residues. In nucleotides, the CDR3 is TGTGCCAGCAGCGCCGAAGGGACGGCCGTGAATGACGAGCAGTACTTC. It codes for CASSAEGTAVNDEQYF.

At least ten counts were recorded for this clone. The chain carries TRBV6-8 and TRBJ2-5; 12 bases line up with TRBD1. The V segment lost 4 bases and the J segment 4 bases; nucleotides outside the gene matches: 4. CDR3 length: 15 residues. The V gene's germline CDR1 is MNHGY and CDR2 SAAAGT. The CDR3 is CASSSRDRGRETQYF. The DNA of the CDR3 is TGTGCCAGCAGTTCCCGGGACAGGGGGCGAGAGACCCAGTACTTC.

V is TRBV5-1 and J is TRBJ1-3, with 10 bases lining up with TRBD1. Germline CDR1 SGHRS, CDR2 YFSETQ. Unmatched junction bases numbered 2, after V lost 0 bases and J lost 2 bases. The CDR3 is made up of 16 amino acids. CDR3 nucleotide sequence: TGCGCCAGCAGCTTGGTGGGGACAGGGGCTGGAAACACCATATATTTT. Protein: CASSLVGTGAGNTIYF.

Only a few counts were recorded for this clone. This chain uses TRBV4-1 with TRBJ2-7, with a possible D match to TRBD1 (6 bases). The CDR3 has 16 amino acids. Germline V gene data show CDR1 as MGHRA and CDR2 as YSYEKL. V was pared by 0 bases and J by 6 bases, with 18 bases between. CDR3 residues: CASSQDGVGAPFEQYF. Written as DNA, the CDR3 is TGCGCCAGCAGCCAAGACGGGGTGGGGGCGCCGTTCGAGCAGTACTTC.

The V call is TRBV10-3, the J call TRBJ2-7; TRBD1 might be the D (6 bases). The CDR3 contains 16 residues. Looked up from germline, CDR1 is ENHRY and CDR2 is SYGVKD. V was clipped by 1 base and J by 2 bases, with 15 bases between them. The CDR3 loop is CAISELKGQRAYEQYF. The CDR3 DNA follows: TGTGCCATCAGTGAGTTAAAAGGACAGAGGGCCTACGAGCAGTACTTC.

This clone was seen more than once but under ten times. The chain links TRBV28 to TRBJ2-1, with 10 bases aligning to TRBD1. V lost 3 bases, J lost 3 bases, and 8 bases stayed unmatched. Germline V gene sequence: CDR1 MDHEN, CDR2 SYDVKM. The length of the CDR3 is 17 residues. The CDR3 DNA reads TGTGCCAGCAGTTTTACCGGGACAGGGGTTTTCTACAATGAGCAGTTCTTC. Its protein is CASSFTGTGVFYNEQFF.

This clone was picked up a small number of times. CDR3 in amino acids: CASISQGINYGYTF. CDR3 nucleotides: TGTGCCAGCATCTCTCAGGGGATTAACTATGGCTACACCTTC. The rearrangement links TRBV11-3 to TRBJ1-2; a weak D match, TRBD1 (6 bases). CDR1 SGHNT and CDR2 YENEEA come from the germline V gene. The CDR3 is 14 residues long. V lost 7 bases and J lost 1, with 13 bases in between.

This clone occurred a few times. The chain has TRBV19 and TRBJ1-1; no firm D call. Germline CDR1 reads LNHDA; CDR2 reads SQIVND (reference sequence). The CDR3 runs 15 residues. The germline V and J ends were trimmed by 2 bases and 1 base, with 11 bases remaining between them. CDR3 in DNA: TGTGCCAGTAGTATAACCTACCCTCCGAACACTGAAGCTTTCTTT. Protein sequence: CASSITYPPNTEAFF. The full variable domain, completed using reference TRBV19 and TRBJ1-1, is DGGITQSPKYLFRKEGQNVTLSCEQNLNHDAMYWYRQDPGQGLRLIYYSQIVNDFQKGDIAEGYSVSREKKESFPLTVTSAQKNPTAFYLCASSITYPPNTEAFFGQGTRLTVV.

This clone was observed a handful of times. The rearrangement joins TRBV28 to TRBJ1-3; the match to TRBD1 covers 7 bases. The germline gives CDR1 MDHEN, CDR2 SYDVKM. This CDR3 is built from 14 residues. V trimming: 3 bases; J trimming: 3 bases; junction bases outside the gene matches: 2. The CDR3 region is CASSFRDSGNTIYF. The CDR3 DNA follows: TGTGCCAGCAGTTTTCGGGACAGTGGAAACACCATATATTTT.

The rearrangement links TRBV15 to TRBJ1-1; D is possibly TRBD1 (6 bases). CDR1 and CDR2 from the germline V gene are LNHNV and YYDKDF (reference sequence). CDR3 length: 15 residues. The V end was cut by 3 bases, the J end by 4 bases, with 15 bases between. CDR3 loop: CATSSIRGAGTEAFF. The CDR3 region has the DNA TGTGCCACCAGCAGTATCCGGGGGGCGGGCACTGAAGCTTTCTTT.

This chain links TRBV18 with TRBJ1-5, with TRBD1 as a possible D gene (5 bases). V was clipped by 3 bases and J by 4 bases, with 10 bases between them. CDR3 length: 14 amino acids. Germline CDR1 reads KGHSH; CDR2 reads LQKENI. The CDR3 here is CASSPGGQNQPQHF. DNA of the CDR3: TGTGCCAGCTCACCCGGGGGTCAGAATCAGCCCCAGCATTTT.

The chain links TRBV15 to TRBJ1-4; the match to TRBD1 covers 7 bases. CDR3 length: 18 amino acids. V lost 0 bases, J lost 11 bases, and 18 bases stayed unmatched. The V gene's germline CDR1 is LNHNV and CDR2 YYDKDF (reference sequence). The CDR3 region has the DNA TGTGCCACCAGCAGAGATCCTCCAGAGACAGGGCCTTTTGGGAAACTGTTTTTT. Translated: CATSRDPPETGPFGKLFF.

This clone is medium-sized in the sample. The chain uses TRBV11-3 and TRBJ2-2; D might be TRBD1 or TRBD2, each matching 5 bases. The CDR3 runs 14 residues. The germline CDR1 and CDR2 sequences are SGHNT and YENEEA. Trimming stripped 2 bases from V and 6 bases from J, with 10 bases between. CDR3 nucleotides: TGTGCCAGCAGCTTATGGGGGTATCCCGGGGAGCTGTTTTTT. Protein product: CASSLWGYPGELFF. Full variable domain (missing parts from reference TRBV11-3 and TRBJ2-2): EAGVVQSPRYKIIEKKQPVAFWCNPISGHNTLYWYLQNLGQGPELLIRYENEEAVDDSQLPKDRFSAERLKGVDSTLKIQPAELGDSAVYLCASSLWGYPGELFFGEGSRLTVL.

This clone counts as medium-sized. V usage is TRBV6-8 and J usage is TRBJ2-5; 10 bases agree with TRBD1. The CDR3 spans 14 residues. The V gene's germline CDR1 is MNHGY and CDR2 SAAAGT. J lost 5 bases, V lost 5 bases, and 5 bases had no gene match. The CDR3 loop is CASSSRDRGETQYF. The CDR3 DNA reads as TGTGCCAGCAGTAGCCGGGACAGGGGCGAGACCCAGTACTTC.

The chain has TRBV4-1 and TRBJ2-7; no clear D gene. The CDR3 contains 14 residues. Between the trimmed V and J ends, which lost 1 base and 1 base, there was a span of 8 bases. Germline lookup yields CDR1 MGHRA and CDR2 YSYEKL. CDR3: CASSQVRSSYEQYF. The CDR3 DNA is TGCGCCAGCAGCCAAGTGAGGAGTTCCTACGAGCAGTACTTC.

The chain is built from TRBV19 and TRBJ2-3, with 9 positions matching TRBD1. The CDR3 spans 15 residues. CDR1 is LNHDA, CDR2 SQIVND, per germline (reference sequence). The junction had 7 bases not matched to a gene; V was cut back by 6 bases and J by 3 bases. The CDR3 protein is CASRRQGVRTDTQYF. The DNA for the CDR3 is TGTGCCAGTAGACGACAGGGGGTGAGGACAGATACGCAGTATTTT.

Sample share makes this clone medium-sized. The chain has TRBV11-3 and TRBJ2-7, with 7 positions matching TRBD1. V lost 8 bases and J lost 0; bases outside the gene matches: 10. The CDR3 contains 15 residues. Per the germline V gene, CDR1 is SGHNT and CDR2 is YENEEA. In nucleotides, the CDR3 is TGTGCCAGCCAGAGTAACAGGGGAAACTCCTACGAGCAGTACTTC. Its protein product is CASQSNRGNSYEQYF.

This clone was detected only a few times. This chain uses TRBV7-5 with TRBJ2-7; the table's D gene call, TRBD1, was not cross checked with the DNA. TRBV7-5 is a pseudogene segment. The CDR3 has 14 amino acids. CDR3 protein: CASSSGTGWYEQYF. The CDR3 region has the DNA TGTGCCAGCAGCTCCGGGACAGGGTGGTACGAGCAGTACTTC.

This CDR3 reads CATTPLYLGGTDTQYF. The CDR3 DNA reads as TGTGCCACGACCCCCCTTTACCTAGGCGGCACAGATACGCAGTATTTT. The rearrangement joins TRBV19 to TRBJ2-3; D gene ambiguous. Germline V gene sequence: CDR1 LNHDA, CDR2 SQIVND (reference sequence). This CDR3 has 16 amino acids. The ends were cut back, 10 bases at V and 1 base at J, with 21 bases in the middle.

J is TRBJ2-6 and V is TRBV11-3, with D maybe TRBD2 (5 bases). Germline lookup yields CDR1 SGHNT and CDR2 YENEEA. The CDR3 has 16 amino acids. The V end was cut by 2 bases, the J end by 0 bases, with 8 bases between. CDR3 protein: CASSLRGTSGANVLTF. The CDR3 DNA is TGTGCCAGCAGCTTACGGGGAACCTCTGGGGCCAACGTCCTGACTTTC. Variable domain in full (rest from reference TRBV11-3 and TRBJ2-6): EAGVVQSPRYKIIEKKQPVAFWCNPISGHNTLYWYLQNLGQGPELLIRYENEEAVDDSQLPKDRFSAERLKGVDSTLKIQPAELGDSAVYLCASSLRGTSGANVLTFGAGSRLTVL.

The rearrangement joins TRBV18 to TRBJ1-1; 10 nucleotides line up with TRBD1. This CDR3 comprises 15 residues. With V trimmed by 4 bases and J by 4 bases, 6 bases remained unmatched. Germline V gene data show CDR1 as KGHSH and CDR2 as LQKENI. The CDR3: CASSRQGAQGTEAFF. CDR3 nucleotides: TGTGCCAGCTCACGACAGGGGGCCCAAGGCACTGAAGCTTTCTTT. Filled out from reference TRBV18 and TRBJ1-1, the complete variable domain reads NAGVMQNPRHLVRRRGQEARLRCSPMKGHSHVYWYRQLPEEGLKFMVYLQKENIIDESGMPKERFSAEFPKEGPSILRIQQVVRGDSAAYFCASSRQGAQGTEAFFGQGTRLTVV.

This clone has only a few counts. The genes are TRBV11-3 and TRBJ1-1; D is possibly TRBD1 (5 bases). Trimming cost V 1 base and J 0 bases, with 12 bases left between them. CDR3 size: 16 residues. CDR1 is SGHNT and CDR2 is YENEEA in the germline V gene. DNA for the CDR3: TGTGCCAGCAGCTTAGGGGACGGAAACATGAACACTGAAGCTTTCTTT. As protein: CASSLGDGNMNTEAFF.

In its sample, this clone was seen a few times. V gene TRBV9 combines with J gene TRBJ2-1; 7 bases match TRBD1. After removal of 1 base from V and 4 bases from J, the junction contained 5 bases not matched to a gene. The CDR3 extends over 15 amino acids. Germline lookup yields CDR1 SGDLS and CDR2 YYNGEE. DNA for the CDR3: TGTGCCAGCAGCGTATCCGGACAGGATTACAATGAGCAGTTCTTC. Protein product: CASSVSGQDYNEQFF.

A few counts support this clone. Written as DNA, the CDR3 is TGTGCCAGCAGTGCCAGCCTCCTAGCCCTCTACGAGCAGTACTTC. Amino acid sequence: CASSASLLALYEQYF. This chain connects TRBV28 to TRBJ2-7, with D possibly being TRBD2 (5 bases). Trimming cost V 5 bases and J 3 bases, with 17 bases left between them. Per the germline V gene, CDR1 is MDHEN and CDR2 is SYDVKM. CDR3 size: 15 residues.

The chain links TRBV5-1 to TRBJ1-1; TRBD1 agrees at 9 bases. CDR1 and CDR2 (germline): SGHRS, YFSETQ. The trim removed 3 bases at V and 4 bases at J, leaving 4 bases unmatched. The CDR3 runs 14 residues. In DNA form, the CDR3 reads TGCGCCAGCAGCTACAGGGGGCATAGCACTGAAGCTTTCTTT. It translates to CASSYRGHSTEAFF.